This T cell receptor beta chain was captured in a study of PD-1 blockade in classical Hodgkin lymphoma (dated by TCRdb to 2018 to 2021). With respect to the entire study: Nivolumab dosing was 3 mg/kg intravenously every 2 weeks, continuing until either disease progression or unacceptable toxicity. To define a peripheral blood immune signature of response to PD-1 blockade in classical Hodgkin lymphoma, the study combined TCR beta sequencing with CyTOF.

Comments on this clone: Its target antigen remains unknown. No base-level quality is on record; no much larger clone is a single base apart.

The time point label corresponds to: cycle 2 day 1 (C2D1) of nivolumab. Every trial patient had relapsed following autologous stem cell transplantation, and prior brentuximab vedotin exposure was what differed among cohorts A, B and C. The trial cohort comprised some 60 patients with relapsed/refractory classical Hodgkin lymphoma whose best overall responses were complete response, partial response or progressive disease. Single-agent nivolumab was administered to trial patients in the multi-cohort phase II CheckMate 205 trial. Best overall response was determined by an independent review committee according to the 2007 International Working Group response criteria. Trial PBMCs were collected immediately before nivolumab initiation (C1D1) and during therapy at cycle 2 day 1 and cycle 4 day 1. Peripheral blood was collected in 8 mL Vacutainer Cell Preparation Tubes, from which PBMCs were isolated by centrifugation and then cryopreserved.

Genomic DNA was extracted with the Qiagen DNeasy kit from unsorted PBMCs and from negatively selected CD4+ and CD8+ fractions. Amplification of TCR beta CDR3 regions was done by immunoSEQ multiplex PCR with primers that anneal to V and J segments. A synthetic immune receptor repertoire was used to minimize amplification bias, and any residual bias was removed computationally once sequencing was done. Concerning the study's data processing: Repertoire diversity was quantified as the Shannon entropy index using custom Python scripts. Unsorted, CD4+ and CD8+ repertoires were examined separately, except in combined analyses, for which CD4+ and CD8+ sequences were merged in silico. A clone counted as expanded when the clone's frequency after treatment rose at least 2-fold relative to C1D1, and clones undetected at baseline were given a pseudocount of 0.5. Clones with 0 or 1 copy at C1D1 were classified as singleton clones, and clones with 2 or more copies were classified as non-singleton clones. Clones expanded in unsorted samples were labelled as CD4+, CD8+ or unknown by matching protein sequences in sorted samples from the same patient. Wilcoxon tests on paired samples were used to test diversity changes from C1D1 to C4D1. Entries here come from immuneACCESS through TCRdb and include only in-frame sequences with V and J called. Some clones fail to appear in such tables; in the studies checked, an unresolved V gene covers under half of the shortfall, and the cause of the remainder is unknown. D and trimming come from the DNA, and the V and J calls and clone size come from that table. This sample has about 66,000 clones in its table, and 65% to 75% of those were observed once. The ten largest clones add up to less than 9.5% of the sample.

Overall study results and their limits: The study was limited to a single clinical trial cohort, and causes of repertoire differences, possibly disease activity or prior therapy, remained undefined. By C4D1, a significant rise was seen in CD4+ TCR diversity but not in CD8+ TCR diversity (p=0.0027 vs p=0.16), and the rise was most apparent among complete responders (p=0.02). Baseline TCR diversity was reported as lower in newly diagnosed patients than in healthy donors, and lower still in relapsed/refractory patients. Diversity was lower in patients who began nivolumab less than 1 year after ASCT, so these patients were left out of later analyses to avoid confounding by immune reconstitution. Among trial patients, those achieving complete response had baseline diversity similar to that of newly diagnosed patients, while diversity was significantly lower in partial responders and progressors.

Trimming removed 8 bases from V and 7 bases from J; the gene matches leave 13 bases unexplained. The CDR1 and CDR2 encoded by the germline V gene are MNHEY and SVGAGI. Measured from the cysteine to the phenylalanine, the CDR3 is 15 residues long. CDR3 DNA is the only sequence kept; it has 45 bases, read in frame from the first base. This TCR was sampled from a human donor with classical Hodgkin lymphoma. The V and J segments used are TRBV6-5 and TRBJ2-1; TRBD2 lines up with 8 middle nucleotides. The sequences come from peripheral blood mononuclear cells (PBMCs), collected before the second cycle of nivolumab. The CDR3 here reads CASRPSGGRGNEQFF. The sequenced DNA: TGTGCCAGCCGCCCCTCGGGGGGGAGGGGGAATGAGCAGTTCTTC.